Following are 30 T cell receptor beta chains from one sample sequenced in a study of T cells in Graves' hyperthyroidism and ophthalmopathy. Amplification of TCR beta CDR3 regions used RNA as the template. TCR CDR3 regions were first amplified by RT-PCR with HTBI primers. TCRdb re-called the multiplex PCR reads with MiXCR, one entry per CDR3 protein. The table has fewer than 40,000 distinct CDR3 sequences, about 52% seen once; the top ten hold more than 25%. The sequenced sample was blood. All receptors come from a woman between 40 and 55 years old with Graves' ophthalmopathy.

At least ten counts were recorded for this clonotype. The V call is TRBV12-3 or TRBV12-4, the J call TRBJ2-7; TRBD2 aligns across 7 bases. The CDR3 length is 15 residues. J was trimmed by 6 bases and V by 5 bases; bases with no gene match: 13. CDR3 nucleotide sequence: TGTGCCAGCAGTCCTGGAAGTGCGGGAGTTATCGAGCAGTACTTC. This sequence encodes CASSPGSAGVIEQYF.

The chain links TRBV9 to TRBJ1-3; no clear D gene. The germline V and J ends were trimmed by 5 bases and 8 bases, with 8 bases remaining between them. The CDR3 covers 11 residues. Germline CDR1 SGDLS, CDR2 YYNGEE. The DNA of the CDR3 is TGTGCCAGCAGGAGGGAGGACACCATATATTTT. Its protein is CASRREDTIYF.

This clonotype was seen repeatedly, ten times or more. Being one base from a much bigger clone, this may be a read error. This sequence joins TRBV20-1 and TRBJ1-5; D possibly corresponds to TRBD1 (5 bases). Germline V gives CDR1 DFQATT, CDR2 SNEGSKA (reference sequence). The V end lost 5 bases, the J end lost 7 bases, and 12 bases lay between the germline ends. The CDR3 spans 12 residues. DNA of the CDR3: TGCAGTGCTGGGCAGGGTGTACAGCCCCAGCATTTT. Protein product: CSAGQGVQPQHF.

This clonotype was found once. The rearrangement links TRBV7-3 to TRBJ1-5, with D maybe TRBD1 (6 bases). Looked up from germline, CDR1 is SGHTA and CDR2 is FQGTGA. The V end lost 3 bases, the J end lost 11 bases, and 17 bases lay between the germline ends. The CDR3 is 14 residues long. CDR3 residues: CASSLGGPKETQHF. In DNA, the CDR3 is TGTGCCAGCAGCTTGGGGGGGCCAAAAGAGACCCAGCATTTT. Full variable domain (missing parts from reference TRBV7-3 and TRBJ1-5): GAGVSQTPSNKVTEKGKYVELRCDPISGHTALYWYRQSLGQGPEFLIYFQGTGAADDSGLPNDRFFAVRPEGSVSTLKIQRTERGDSAVYLCASSLGGPKETQHFGDGTRLSIL.

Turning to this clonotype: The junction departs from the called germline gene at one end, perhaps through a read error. CDR3: CASSQGGTGGLFF. The CDR3 bases are TGTGCCAGCAGCCAAGGAGGGACCGGGGGGCTGTTTTTT. This sequence joins TRBV7-3 and TRBJ2-2, with a weak D call TRBD2 (6 bases). The CDR3 extends over 13 amino acids. Germline V CDR1 and CDR2: SGHTA, FQGTGA.

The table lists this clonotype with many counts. The CDR3 bases are TGTGCCAGCAGCGTAGAAGCTAGGGCTTACAATGAGCAGTTCTTC. Its protein product is CASSVEARAYNEQFF. The chain carries TRBV9 and TRBJ2-1; unclear D gene. The ends were cut back, 0 bases at V and 4 bases at J, with 11 bases in the middle. The length of the CDR3 is 15 residues. CDR1 is SGDLS and CDR2 is YYNGEE in the germline V gene.

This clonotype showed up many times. The CDR3 DNA reads TGTGCCGGCAAGACTGGGACAGTGCAAGAGACCCAGTACTTC. Residues: CAGKTGTVQETQYF. The chain combines TRBV2 with TRBJ2-5; the match to TRBD1 covers 7 bases. With V trimmed by 11 bases and J by 2 bases, 11 bases remained unmatched. CDR1 is SNHLY and CDR2 is FYNNEI in the germline V gene. This CDR3 is 14 amino acids long.

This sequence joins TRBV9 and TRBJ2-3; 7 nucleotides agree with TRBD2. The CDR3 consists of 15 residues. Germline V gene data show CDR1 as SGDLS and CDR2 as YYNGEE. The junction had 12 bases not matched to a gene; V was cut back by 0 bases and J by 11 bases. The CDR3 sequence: CASSVASGPYNEQYF. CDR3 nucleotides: TGTGCCAGCAGCGTAGCTAGCGGCCCCTACAATGAGCAGTATTTT.

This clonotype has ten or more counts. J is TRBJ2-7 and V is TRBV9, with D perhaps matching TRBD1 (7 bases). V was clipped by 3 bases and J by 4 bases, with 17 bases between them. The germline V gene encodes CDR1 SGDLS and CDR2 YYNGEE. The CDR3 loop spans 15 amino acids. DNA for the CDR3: TGTGCCAGCAGCGGCCGGGACAGCGGGCCTTACGAGCAGTACTTC. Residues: CASSGRDSGPYEQYF.

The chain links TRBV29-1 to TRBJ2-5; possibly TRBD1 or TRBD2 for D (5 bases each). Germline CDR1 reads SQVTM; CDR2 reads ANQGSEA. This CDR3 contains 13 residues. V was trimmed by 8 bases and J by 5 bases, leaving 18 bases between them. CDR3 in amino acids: CSIPSSGAETQYF. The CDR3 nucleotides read TGCAGCATCCCCTCGTCCGGGGCGGAGACCCAGTACTTC.

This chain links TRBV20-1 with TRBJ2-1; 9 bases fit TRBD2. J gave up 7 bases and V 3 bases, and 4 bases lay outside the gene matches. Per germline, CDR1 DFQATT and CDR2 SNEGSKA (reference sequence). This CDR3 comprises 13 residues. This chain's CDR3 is CSARGSGGNEQFF. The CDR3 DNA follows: TGCAGTGCTAGGGGTAGCGGGGGTAATGAGCAGTTCTTC.

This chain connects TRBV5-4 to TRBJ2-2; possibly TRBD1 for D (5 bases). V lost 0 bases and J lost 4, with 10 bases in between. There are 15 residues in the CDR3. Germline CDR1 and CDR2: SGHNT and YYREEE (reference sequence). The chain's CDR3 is CASSLEQGVTGELFF. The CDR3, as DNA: TGTGCCAGCAGCTTGGAGCAGGGTGTCACCGGGGAGCTGTTTTTT. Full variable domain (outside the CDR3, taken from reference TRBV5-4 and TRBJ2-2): ETGVTQSPTHLIKTRGQQVTLRCSSQSGHNTVSWYQQALGQGPQFIFQYYREEENGRGNFPPRFSGLQFPNYSSELNVNALELDDSALYLCASSLEQGVTGELFFGEGSRLTVL.

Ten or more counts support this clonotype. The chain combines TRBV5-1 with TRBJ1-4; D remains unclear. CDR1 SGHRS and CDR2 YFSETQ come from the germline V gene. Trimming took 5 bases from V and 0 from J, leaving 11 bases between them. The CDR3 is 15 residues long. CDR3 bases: TGCGCCAGCAGAGGCAGCGTTGCAACTAATGAAAAACTGTTTTTT. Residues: CASRGSVATNEKLFF.

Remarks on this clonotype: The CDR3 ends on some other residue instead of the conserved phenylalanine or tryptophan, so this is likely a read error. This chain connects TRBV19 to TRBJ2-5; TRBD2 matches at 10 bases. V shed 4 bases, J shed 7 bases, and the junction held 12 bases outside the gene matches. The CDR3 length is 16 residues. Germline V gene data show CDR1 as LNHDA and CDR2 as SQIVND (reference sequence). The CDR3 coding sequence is TGTGCCAGTAGTAAACTGGCTAGCGGGAGTCGTGGGACCCAGTACTCC. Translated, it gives CASSKLASGSRGTQYS.

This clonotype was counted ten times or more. As DNA, the CDR3 is TGTGCCAGCAGTTTAGGCAGGGCTCCCGGGGAGCTGTTTTTT. Residues: CASSLGRAPGELFF. The chain employs TRBV12-3 or TRBV12-4 and TRBJ2-2, with a weak D call TRBD1 (5 bases). Trimming left V 1 base short and J 6 bases short, with 9 bases between. This CDR3 is built from 14 residues.

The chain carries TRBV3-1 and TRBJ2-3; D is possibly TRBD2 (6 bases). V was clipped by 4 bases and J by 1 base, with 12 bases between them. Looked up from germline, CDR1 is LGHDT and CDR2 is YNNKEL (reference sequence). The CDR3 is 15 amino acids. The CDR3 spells CASSPFTGGTDTQYF. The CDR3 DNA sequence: TGTGCCAGCAGCCCATTTACGGGGGGCACAGATACGCAGTATTTT.

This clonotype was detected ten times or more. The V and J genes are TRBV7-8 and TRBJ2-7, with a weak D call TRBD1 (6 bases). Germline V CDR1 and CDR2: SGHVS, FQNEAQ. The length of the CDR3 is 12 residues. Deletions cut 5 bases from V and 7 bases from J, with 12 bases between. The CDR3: CASSVQGWEQYF. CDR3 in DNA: TGTGCCAGCAGCGTACAGGGTTGGGAGCAGTACTTC. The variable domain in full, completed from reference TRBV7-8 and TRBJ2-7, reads GAGVSQSPRYKVAKRGQDVALRCDPISGHVSLFWYQQALGQGPEFLTYFQNEAQLDKSGLPSDRFFAERPEGSVSTLKIQRTQQEDSAVYLCASSVQGWEQYFGPGTRLTVT.

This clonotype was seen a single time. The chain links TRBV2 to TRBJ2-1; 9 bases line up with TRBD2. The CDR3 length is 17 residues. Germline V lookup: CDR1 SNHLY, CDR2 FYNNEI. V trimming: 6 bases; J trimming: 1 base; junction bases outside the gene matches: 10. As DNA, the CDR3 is TGTGCCAGCAGCGACAGTTCGGGACTAGCATCCTACAATGAGCAGTTCTTC. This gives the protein CASSDSSGLASYNEQFF.

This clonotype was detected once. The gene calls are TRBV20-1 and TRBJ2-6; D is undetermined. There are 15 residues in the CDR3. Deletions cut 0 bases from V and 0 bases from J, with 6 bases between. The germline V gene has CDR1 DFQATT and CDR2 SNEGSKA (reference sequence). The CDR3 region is CSARDPRSGANVLTF. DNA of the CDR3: TGCAGTGCTAGAGATCCCCGCTCTGGGGCCAACGTCCTGACTTTC.

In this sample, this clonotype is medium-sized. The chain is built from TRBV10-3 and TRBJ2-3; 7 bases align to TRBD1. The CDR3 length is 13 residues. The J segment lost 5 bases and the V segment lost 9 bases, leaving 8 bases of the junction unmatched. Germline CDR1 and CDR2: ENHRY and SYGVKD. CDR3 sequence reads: CAMRGGAGDTQYF. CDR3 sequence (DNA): TGTGCCATGCGAGGGGGCGCCGGAGATACGCAGTATTTT.

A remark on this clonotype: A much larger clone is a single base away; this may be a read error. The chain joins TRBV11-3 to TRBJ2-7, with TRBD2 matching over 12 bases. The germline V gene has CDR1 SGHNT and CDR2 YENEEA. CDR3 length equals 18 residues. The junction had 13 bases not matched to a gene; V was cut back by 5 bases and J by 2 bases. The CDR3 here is CASSPVGSSGRAAYEQYF. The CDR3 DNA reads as TGTGCCAGCAGCCCTGTTGGGTCTAGCGGGAGGGCCGCCTACGAGCAGTACTTC. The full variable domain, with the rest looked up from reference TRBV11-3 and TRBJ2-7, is EAGVVQSPRYKIIEKKQPVAFWCNPISGHNTLYWYLQNLGQGPELLIRYENEEAVDDSQLPKDRFSAERLKGVDSTLKIQPAELGDSAVYLCASSPVGSSGRAAYEQYFGPGTRLTVT.

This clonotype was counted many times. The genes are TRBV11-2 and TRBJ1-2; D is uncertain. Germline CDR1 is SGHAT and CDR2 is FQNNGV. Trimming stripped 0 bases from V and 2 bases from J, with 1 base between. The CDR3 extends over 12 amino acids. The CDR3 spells CASSLENYGYTF. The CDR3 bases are TGTGCCAGCAGCTTAGAGAACTATGGCTACACCTTC.

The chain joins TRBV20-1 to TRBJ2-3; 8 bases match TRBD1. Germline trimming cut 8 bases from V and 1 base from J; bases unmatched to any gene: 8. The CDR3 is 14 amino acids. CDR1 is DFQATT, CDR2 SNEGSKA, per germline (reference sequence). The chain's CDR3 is CSPRAGGGTDTQYF. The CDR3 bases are TGCAGTCCCAGAGCAGGGGGCGGCACAGATACGCAGTATTTT.

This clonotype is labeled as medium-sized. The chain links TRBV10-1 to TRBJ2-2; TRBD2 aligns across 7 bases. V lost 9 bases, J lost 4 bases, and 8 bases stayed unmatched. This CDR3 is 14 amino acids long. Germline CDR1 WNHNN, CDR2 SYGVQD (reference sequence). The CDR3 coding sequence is TGCGCCAGTGGAAAAGCGGGACGCACCGGGGAGCTGTTTTTT. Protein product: CASGKAGRTGELFF.

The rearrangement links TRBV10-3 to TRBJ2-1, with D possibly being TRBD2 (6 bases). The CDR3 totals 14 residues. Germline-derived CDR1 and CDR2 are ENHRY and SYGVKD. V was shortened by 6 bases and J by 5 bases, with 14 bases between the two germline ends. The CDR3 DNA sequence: TGTGCCATCAGCGACGGGACTCCCAACAATGAGCAGTTCTTC. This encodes CAISDGTPNNEQFF.

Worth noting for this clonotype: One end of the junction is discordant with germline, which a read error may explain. CDR3 protein: CASSLRLSTDTQDF. DNA of the CDR3: TGTGCCAGCAGCTTAAGACTGAGCACAGATACGCAGGATTTC. This chain connects TRBV11-2 to TRBJ2-3; D gene ambiguous. The CDR3 is made up of 14 amino acids. CDR1 and CDR2 from the germline V gene are SGHAT and FQNNGV. Complete variable domain (other parts from reference TRBV11-2 and TRBJ2-3): EAGVAQSPRYKIIEKRQSVAFWCNPISGHATLYWYQQILGQGPKLLIQFQNNGVVDDSQLPKDRFSAERLKGVDSTLKIQPAKLEDSAVYLCASSLRLSTDTQDFGPGTRLTVL.

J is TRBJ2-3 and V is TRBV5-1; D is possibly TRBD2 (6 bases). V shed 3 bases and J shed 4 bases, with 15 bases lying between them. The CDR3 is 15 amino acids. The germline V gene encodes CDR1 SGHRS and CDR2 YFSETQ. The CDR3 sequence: CASSSGTGGADTQYF. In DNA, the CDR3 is TGCGCCAGCAGCTCCGGGACTGGCGGGGCAGATACGCAGTATTTT.

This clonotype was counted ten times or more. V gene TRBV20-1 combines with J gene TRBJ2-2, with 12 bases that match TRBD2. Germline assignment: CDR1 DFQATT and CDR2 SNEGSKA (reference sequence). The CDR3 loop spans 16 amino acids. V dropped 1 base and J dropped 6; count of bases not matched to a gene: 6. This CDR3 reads CSARGRLAGAPGELFF. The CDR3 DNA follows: TGCAGTGCTAGAGGGAGACTAGCGGGAGCCCCCGGGGAGCTGTTTTTT.

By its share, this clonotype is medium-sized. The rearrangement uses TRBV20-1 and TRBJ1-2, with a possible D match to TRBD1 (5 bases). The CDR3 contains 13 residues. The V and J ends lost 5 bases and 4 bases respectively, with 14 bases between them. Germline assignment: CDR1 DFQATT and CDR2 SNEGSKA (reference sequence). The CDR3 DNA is TGCAGTGCTGCCCCGGACACACCCTATGGCTACACCTTC. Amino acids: CSAAPDTPYGYTF.

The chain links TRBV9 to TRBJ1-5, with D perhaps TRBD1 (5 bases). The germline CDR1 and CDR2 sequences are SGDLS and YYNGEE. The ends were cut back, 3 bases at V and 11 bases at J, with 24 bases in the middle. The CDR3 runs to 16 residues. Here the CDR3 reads CASSEGLAGNQETQHF. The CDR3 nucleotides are TGTGCCAGCAGCGAGGGACTAGCGGGGAACCAAGAGACCCAGCATTTT.